This T cell receptor (beta chain) was recovered during a study of memory CD4+ T cells and cytomegalovirus serostatus. Single viable CD3+CD4+CD8-CD45RO+ cells were sorted as the memory CD4+ T cells. Profiling relied on immunoSEQ multiplex PCR, and the TCRdb table lists in-frame clones only, not all of them. The sample carries over 75,000 clones, 80% recorded once. V lost 3 bases and J 1 base, leaving 7 bases between the germline ends. The CDR3 runs to 14 residues. In germline, CDR1 is SGHRS, CDR2 YFSETQ. The chain carries TRBV5-1 and TRBJ2-2, with TRBD1 as a possible D gene (5 bases). This receptor was obtained from an adult in good health and CMV-seropositive. Sequenced: memory CD4+ T cells from blood. CDR3 amino acids: CASSSQGNTGELFF. The CDR3 nucleotides are TGCGCCAGCAGCTCGCAGGGGAACACCGGGGAGCTGTTTTTT.